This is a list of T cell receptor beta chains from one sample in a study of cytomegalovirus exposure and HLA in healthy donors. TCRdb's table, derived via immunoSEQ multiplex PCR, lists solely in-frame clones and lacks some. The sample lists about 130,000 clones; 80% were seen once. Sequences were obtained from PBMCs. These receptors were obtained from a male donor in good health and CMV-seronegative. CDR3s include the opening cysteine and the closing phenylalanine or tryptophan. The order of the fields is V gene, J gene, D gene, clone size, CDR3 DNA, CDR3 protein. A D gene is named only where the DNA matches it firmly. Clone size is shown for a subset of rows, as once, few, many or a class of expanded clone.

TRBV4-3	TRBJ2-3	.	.	TGCGCCAGCAGCCGCGGCAGAAACACAGATACGCAGTATTTT	CASSRGRNTDTQYF
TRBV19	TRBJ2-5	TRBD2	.	TGTGCCAGTAGTCCGCAGGTTAGCGGGGAGGAAGAGACCCAGTACTTC	CASSPQVSGEEETQYF
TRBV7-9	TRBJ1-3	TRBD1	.	TGTGCCAGCAGCGACGCCGGACAGGGGACGAGCTCTGGAAACACCATATATTTT	CASSDAGQGTSSGNTIYF
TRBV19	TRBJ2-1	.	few	TGTGCCAGTAGTATTGTCCCGGGGAGCAATGAGCAGTTCTTC	CASSIVPGSNEQFF
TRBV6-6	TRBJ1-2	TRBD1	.	TGTGCCAGCCGGGCGGAGGGGGCTTCCTATGGCTACACCTTC	CASRAEGASYGYTF
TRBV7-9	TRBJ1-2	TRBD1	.	TGTGCCAGCAGGCCCCCGGGACAGTCCTATGGCTACACCTTC	CASRPPGQSYGYTF
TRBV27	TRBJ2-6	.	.	TGTGCCAGCAGCCGCCTCCGGGGGAGCTCTGGGGCCAACGTCCTGACTTTC	CASSRLRGSSGANVLTF
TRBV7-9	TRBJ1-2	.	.	TGTGCCAGCAGCCCAGCGGAGGTGGTAGGCTACACCTTC	CASSPAEVVGYTF
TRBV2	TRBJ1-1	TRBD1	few	TGTGCCAGCAGGCGGACAGGGGACACTGAAGCTTTCTTT	CASRRTGDTEAFF
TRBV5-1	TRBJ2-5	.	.	TGCGCCAGCAGCTTGTCTCCAGGAGAGACCCAGTACTTC	CASSLSPGETQYF
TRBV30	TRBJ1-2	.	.	TGTGCCTGGAGTGCCGGGGGTGGCTACACCTTC	CAWSAGGGYTF
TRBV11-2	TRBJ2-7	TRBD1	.	TGTGCCAGCAGCCCTATCCGGACAGGGACCTACGAGCAGTACTTC	CASSPIRTGTYEQYF
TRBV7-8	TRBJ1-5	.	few	TGTGCCAGCAGCTTAGAGGAGGGTCTGGCCCAGCATTTT	CASSLEEGLAQHF
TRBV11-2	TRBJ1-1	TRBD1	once	TGTGCCAGCAGCTTAGACAGGGGGCATGGCACTGAAGCTTTCTTT	CASSLDRGHGTEAFF
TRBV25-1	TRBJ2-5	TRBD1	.	TGTGCCAGCAGTGGAGACAGGGGGCGAGAGACCCAGTACTTC	CASSGDRGRETQYF
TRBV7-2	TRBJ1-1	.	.	TGTGCCAGCAGCTTATGGCGGTCCATGAACACTGAAGCTTTCTTT	CASSLWRSMNTEAFF
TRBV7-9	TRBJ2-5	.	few	TGTGCCAGCAGTTTTCTAGGGGATTCTCAACCGTCATACTTC	CASSFLGDSQPSYF
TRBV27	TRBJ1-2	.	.	TGTGCCAGCAGTACCTCTGGACAGATTAACTATGGCTACACCTTC	CASSTSGQINYGYTF
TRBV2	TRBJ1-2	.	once	TGTGCCAGCAGTGAAATGGTAGGGGGCTATGGCTACACCTTC	CASSEMVGGYGYTF
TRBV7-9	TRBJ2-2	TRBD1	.	TGTGCCAGCAGCGTACAGGGGGCGTCAAAGGCCGGGGAGCTGTTTTTT	CASSVQGASKAGELFF
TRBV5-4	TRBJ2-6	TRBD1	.	TGTGCCAGCAGCTTGGAGAATATAGGGACAGGGGACGCGGTCGTCCTGACTTTC	CASSLENIGTGDAVVLTF
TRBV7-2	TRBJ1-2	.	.	TGTGCCAGCAGCTTAGTCTCTAGCGGGGGAGCTAACTATGGCTACACCTTC	CASSLVSSGGANYGYTF